This TCR beta chain was sequenced during a study of cytomegalovirus exposure and HLA in healthy donors. Unrecorded immune exposure was likely among donors, who were nominally healthy when sampled. Study-wide results and limits: The likely origin of a cluster of highly shared sequence variants was a sequencing artifact. Researchers catalogued 150 or so TCR beta chains as cytomegalovirus-associated.

As to this clone: Its target is not known.

The PCR had 60 Vbeta and 13 Jbeta primers. Per the original data handling: In a later analysis, around 10 million of 75 million to 90 million unique beta chains occurred in at least two donors. This table comes from immunoSEQ multiplex PCR, and its TCRdb copy is limited to in-frame clones, with some not included. V, J and clone size are taken as reported in that table, and D and trimming were inferred from the DNA itself. Altogether about 190,000 clones are present, roughly 77% being singletons, with the ten largest covering 3% to 4%. This clonotype was obtained from a young woman in good health and CMV-seropositive. Source material: PBMCs.

CDR3 sequence reads: CASSVSGMGTGELFF. The CDR3 nucleotides are TGTGCCAGCAGCGTAAGCGGGATGGGGACCGGGGAGCTGTTTTTT. The rearrangement links TRBV9 to TRBJ2-2; 7 nucleotides agree with TRBD2. The V gene end was trimmed by 1 base and the J gene end by 5 bases; junction bases not matched to a gene: 5. This CDR3 has 15 amino acids. The V gene's germline CDR1 is SGDLS and CDR2 YYNGEE.